This is a list of T cell receptor beta chains from one sample in a study of patients with pleural tuberculosis. One entry per CDR3 protein results from TCRdb running MiXCR on the reads. The profile shows around 54,000 distinct CDR3 sequences, 6% to 8% of them singletons. Every receptor here comes from a human donor with pleural tuberculosis. Each CDR3 is given with its conserved first and last residue. Fields, in order: J gene, clone size, V gene, D gene, CDR3 protein, CDR3 DNA. The D gene is left open where the match is weak. The listing skips clone size in some rows; elsewhere it reads once, few, many or a size class.

J gene: TRBJ2-1
clone size: few
V gene: TRBV5-1
D gene: .
CDR3 protein: CASTLLDTDNEQFF
CDR3 DNA: TGCGCCAGCACCTTGTTGGACACTGACAATGAGCAGTTCTTC

J gene: TRBJ2-2
clone size: .
V gene: TRBV29-1
D gene: .
CDR3 protein: CSVDMRTGELFF
CDR3 DNA: TGCAGCGTTGATATGAGAACCGGGGAGCTGTTTTTT

J gene: TRBJ1-1
clone size: many
V gene: TRBV10-2
D gene: .
CDR3 protein: CASSESTNRPFF
CDR3 DNA: TGCGCCAGCAGTGAGTCAACGAATCGACCTTTCTTT

J gene: TRBJ2-5
clone size: many
V gene: TRBV25-1
D gene: TRBD1
CDR3 protein: CASGRQGTQETQYF
CDR3 DNA: TGTGCCAGCGGAAGACAGGGGACACAGGAGACCCAGTACTTC

J gene: TRBJ2-7
clone size: many
V gene: TRBV27
D gene: .
CDR3 protein: CASSFSGYEQYF
CDR3 DNA: TGTGCCAGCAGTTTTTCCGGTTACGAGCAGTACTTC

J gene: TRBJ1-1
clone size: .
V gene: TRBV13
D gene: .
CDR3 protein: CASSVVGLGDAEAFF
CDR3 DNA: TGTGCCAGCAGCGTAGTGGGGTTGGGGGATGCTGAAGCTTTCTTT

J gene: TRBJ2-5
clone size: .
V gene: TRBV29-1
D gene: .
CDR3 protein: CSSWDQETQYF
CDR3 DNA: TGCAGCTCATGGGATCAAGAGACCCAGTACTTC

J gene: TRBJ2-7
clone size: many
V gene: TRBV27
D gene: TRBD2
CDR3 protein: CASSSRTSATYEQYF
CDR3 DNA: TGTGCCAGCAGTTCTAGGACTAGCGCAACCTACGAGCAGTACTTC

J gene: TRBJ2-5
clone size: few
V gene: TRBV3-1
D gene: .
CDR3 protein: CASSHTGKETQYF
CDR3 DNA: TGTGCCAGCAGCCATACAGGGAAAGAGACCCAGTACTTC

J gene: TRBJ2-7
clone size: many
V gene: TRBV10-3
D gene: TRBD2
CDR3 protein: CAIRVGLASEQYF
CDR3 DNA: TGTGCCATCAGGGTCGGACTAGCGAGCGAGCAGTACTTC

J gene: TRBJ1-2
clone size: few
V gene: TRBV29-1
D gene: .
CDR3 protein: CSVGVGREGGYTF
CDR3 DNA: TGCAGCGTTGGGGTGGGCAGGGAAGGTGGCTACACCTTC

J gene: TRBJ2-1
clone size: many
V gene: TRBV12-3/TRBV12-4
D gene: .
CDR3 protein: CASNLSRSPYNEQFF
CDR3 DNA: TGTGCCAGCAACCTATCGCGGTCCCCCTACAATGAGCAGTTCTTC

J gene: TRBJ2-1
clone size: many
V gene: TRBV2
D gene: .
CDR3 protein: CATTAREQFF
CDR3 DNA: TGTGCCACCACTGCACGCGAGCAGTTCTTC

J gene: TRBJ1-5
clone size: .
V gene: TRBV19
D gene: .
CDR3 protein: CASSIEGVINQPQHF
CDR3 DNA: TGTGCCAGTAGTATAGAAGGGGTGATCAATCAGCCCCAGCATTTT

J gene: TRBJ2-7
clone size: many
V gene: TRBV27
D gene: .
CDR3 protein: CASSRGAGSEQYF
CDR3 DNA: TGTGCCAGCAGTCGCGGGGCAGGGAGTGAGCAGTACTTC

J gene: TRBJ2-3
clone size: many
V gene: TRBV2
D gene: TRBD2
CDR3 protein: CASRLAGGEDTQYF
CDR3 DNA: TGTGCCAGCCGCCTAGCGGGAGGAGAGGATACGCAGTATTTT

J gene: TRBJ2-1
clone size: many
V gene: TRBV12-3/TRBV12-4
D gene: TRBD1
CDR3 protein: CASSQGQNNEQFF
CDR3 DNA: TGTGCCAGCAGTCAGGGACAGAACAATGAGCAGTTCTTC

J gene: TRBJ2-7
clone size: many
V gene: TRBV14
D gene: .
CDR3 protein: CASSKGLYYEQYF
CDR3 DNA: TGTGCCAGCAGCAAGGGACTGTACTACGAGCAGTACTTC

J gene: TRBJ1-5
clone size: few
V gene: TRBV2
D gene: .
CDR3 protein: CASETGGLGQPQHF
CDR3 DNA: TGTGCCTCCGAGACCGGGGGGCTGGGTCAGCCCCAGCATTTT

J gene: TRBJ2-3
clone size: few
V gene: TRBV12-3/TRBV12-4
D gene: .
CDR3 protein: CADRSSTDTQYF
CDR3 DNA: TGTGCAGACAGATCGTCCACAGATACGCAGTATTTT

J gene: TRBJ2-7
clone size: many
V gene: TRBV20-1
D gene: TRBD2
CDR3 protein: CSATPWDYNYEQYF
CDR3 DNA: TGCAGTGCTACGCCCTGGGACTACAACTACGAGCAGTACTTC

J gene: TRBJ1-4
clone size: many
V gene: TRBV27
D gene: .
CDR3 protein: CAARGGEKLFF
CDR3 DNA: TGTGCCGCCAGGGGAGGCGAAAAACTGTTTTTT

J gene: TRBJ1-5
clone size: many
V gene: TRBV19
D gene: TRBD1
CDR3 protein: CASSGTGARNQPQHF
CDR3 DNA: TGTGCCAGTAGTGGGACAGGGGCCCGCAATCAGCCCCAGCATTTT

J gene: TRBJ2-1
clone size: many
V gene: TRBV6-1
D gene: .
CDR3 protein: CASSEYKDEQFF
CDR3 DNA: TGTGCCAGCAGCGAATATAAAGATGAGCAGTTCTTC